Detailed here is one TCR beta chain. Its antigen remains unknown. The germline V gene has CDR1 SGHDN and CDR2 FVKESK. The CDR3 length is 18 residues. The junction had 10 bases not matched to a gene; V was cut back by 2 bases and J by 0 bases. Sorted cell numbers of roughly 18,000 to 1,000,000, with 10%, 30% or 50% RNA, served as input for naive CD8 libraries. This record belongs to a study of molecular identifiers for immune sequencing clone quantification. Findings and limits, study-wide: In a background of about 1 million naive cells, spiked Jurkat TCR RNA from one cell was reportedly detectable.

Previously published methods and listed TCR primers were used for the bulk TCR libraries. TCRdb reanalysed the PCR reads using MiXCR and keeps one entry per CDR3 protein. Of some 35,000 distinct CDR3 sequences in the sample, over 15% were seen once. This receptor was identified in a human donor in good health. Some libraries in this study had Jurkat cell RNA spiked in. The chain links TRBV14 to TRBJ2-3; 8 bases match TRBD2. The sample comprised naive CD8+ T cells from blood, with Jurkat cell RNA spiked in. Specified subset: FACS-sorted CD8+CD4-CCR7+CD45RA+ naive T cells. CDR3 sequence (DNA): TGTGCCAGCAGCCAACGACTCGGGGGGGGTTCTAGCACAGATACGCAGTATTTT. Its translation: CASSQRLGGGSSTDTQYF.